These T cell receptor beta chains were read from a single sample in a study of cytomegalovirus exposure and HLA in healthy donors. Some clones are missing from TCRdb's copy, which holds only in-frame ones; the method was immunoSEQ multiplex PCR. Found here are 130,000 to 150,000 clones, approximately 90% of them singletons; the top ten hold around 0.7%. Sequencing used PBMCs. Receptors were obtained from a man between 18 and 35 years old in good health and CMV-seronegative. The CDR3 runs from the conserved cysteine through the conserved F or W. D genes are given only for firm matches. Where a row states a size, it is once, few, many or the class of an expanded clone; other rows omit it.

TRBV30	NA	TRBJ1-2	NA	CAWSTDSVIYGYTF	TGTGCCTGGAGCACGGACAGCGTAATCTATGGCTACACCTTC
TRBV5-1	NA	TRBJ2-7	NA	CASTPSAQGDLRQYF	TGCGCCAGCACCCCCTCGGCACAGGGCGACCTCCGGCAGTACTTC
TRBV5-1	NA	TRBJ2-5	NA	CASSGGVRQETQYF	TGCGCCAGCAGTGGAGGAGTGCGGCAAGAGACCCAGTACTTC
TRBV9	NA	TRBJ2-5	NA	CASSVGTRPPETQYF	TGTGCCAGCAGCGTGGGGACACGTCCCCCGGAGACCCAGTACTTC
TRBV7-8	NA	TRBJ2-5	NA	CASSLGSGGLQETQYF	TGTGCCAGCAGCTTAGGTTCCGGGGGATTACAAGAGACCCAGTACTTC
TRBV4-1	TRBD1	TRBJ1-1	NA	CASSWTGGTEAFF	TGCGCCAGCAGCTGGACAGGGGGGACTGAAGCTTTCTTT
TRBV9	NA	TRBJ2-7	NA	CASSVVLGDEQYF	TGTGCCAGCAGCGTAGTATTAGGGGACGAGCAGTACTTC
TRBV7-9	TRBD1	TRBJ1-2	once	CASSLGAGGYTF	TGTGCCAGCAGCCTAGGGGCAGGGGGGTACACCTTC
TRBV19	TRBD1	TRBJ1-5	NA	CASSTRDRVGNQPQHF	TGTGCCAGTAGTACCCGGGACAGGGTGGGCAATCAGCCCCAGCATTTT
TRBV15	NA	TRBJ1-2	NA	CATSRDPGFPNYGYTF	TGTGCCACCAGCAGAGATCCCGGGTTCCCTAACTATGGCTACACCTTC
TRBV28	TRBD1	TRBJ2-4	NA	CASSLGTRGLGIQYF	TGTGCCAGCAGTTTAGGTACCAGGGGGCTCGGCATTCAGTACTTC
TRBV5-4	TRBD1	TRBJ1-1	NA	CASSSLGTGAEAFF	TGTGCCAGCAGTTCACTCGGTACAGGGGCTGAAGCTTTCTTT
TRBV7-6	NA	TRBJ2-3	NA	CASSPAAGVFTDTQYF	TGTGCCAGCAGCCCCGCGGCAGGGGTCTTCACAGATACGCAGTATTTT
TRBV12-5	TRBD2	TRBJ2-1	NA	CASGLGPGGSYNEQFF	TGTGCTAGTGGTTTAGGTCCGGGAGGGTCCTACAATGAGCAGTTCTTC
TRBV5-1	TRBD1	TRBJ1-1	NA	CASSLRRQGTTEAFF	TGCGCCAGCAGCCTACGACGACAGGGAACGACTGAAGCTTTCTTT
TRBV5-6	NA	TRBJ2-3	NA	CASSYAAGLSIDTQYF	TGTGCCAGCAGCTACGCGGCGGGGTTATCGATAGATACGCAGTATTTT
TRBV7-9	TRBD1	TRBJ2-5	NA	CASSPDRYQETQYF	TGTGCCAGCAGCCCGGACAGGTACCAAGAGACCCAGTACTTC
TRBV7-9	TRBD2	TRBJ2-7	NA	CASSPRAGGPRGIEQYF	TGTGCCAGCAGCCCCCGGGCGGGGGGTCCCCGAGGGATCGAGCAGTACTTC
TRBV5-4	NA	TRBJ1-1	NA	CASSVQVNTEAFF	TGTGCCAGCAGCGTCCAGGTGAACACTGAAGCTTTCTTT
TRBV6-5	TRBD1	TRBJ1-1	NA	CASSYSTGDTEAFF	TGTGCCAGCAGTTACTCGACAGGGGACACTGAAGCTTTCTTT
TRBV2	NA	TRBJ1-5	few	CASSDGRRAQHF	TGTGCCAGCAGTGACGGCAGGAGGGCCCAGCATTTT
TRBV5-4	NA	TRBJ2-5	NA	CASSLDSYQETQYF	TGTGCCAGCAGCTTGGACAGCTACCAAGAGACCCAGTACTTC
TRBV2	TRBD1	TRBJ2-4	NA	CASSGGPGQVLAKNIQYF	TGTGCCAGCAGTGGAGGCCCGGGACAGGTACTAGCCAAAAACATTCAGTACTTC
TRBV5-6	NA	TRBJ2-7	NA	CASSSPGVEQYF	TGTGCCAGCAGCTCCCCAGGGGTGGAGCAGTACTTC
TRBV10-2	NA	TRBJ1-1	NA	CASRETSYTEAFF	TGCGCCAGCAGAGAGACTTCCTACACTGAAGCTTTCTTT
TRBV5-1	TRBD1	TRBJ1-3	NA	CASSRQGEDTIYF	TGCGCCAGCAGTCGACAGGGGGAGGACACCATATATTTT